This T cell receptor (beta chain) was retrieved from a study of blood T cell repertoires in COVID-19. Study overall: Acute-phase and convalescent COVID-19 samples originated in the United States, Italy and Spain. In each case, the material was cDNA or gDNA derived from T cells, B-cell-depleted T cells, or PBMCs.

Original processing methods: Counts of nucleated cells, estimated from reference gene primer amplification, were obtained. Here immunoSEQ multiplex PCR was the method, and the copy in TCRdb shows in-frame clones only, minus some. Clonal size and the V and J genes are those of that table, whereas D and trimming came from the DNA. The sample comprises around 83,000 clones, 86% of which are singletons, and less than 35% rests with the top ten. Germline lookup yields CDR1 MDHEN and CDR2 SYDVKM. This CDR3 region has 14 residues. Trimming removed 6 bases from V and 5 bases from J; junction bases left unmatched: 5.

This TCR derives from a man aged 50 to 60 with active or convalescent COVID-19. Sequenced: peripheral blood. This sequence joins TRBV28 and TRBJ2-5; 11 bases align to TRBD2. The CDR3 DNA sequence: TGTGCCAGCAGACTAGCGGGAGTAACGGAGACCCAGTACTTC. This gives the protein CASRLAGVTETQYF.